This T cell receptor beta chain was captured in a study of OX40 agonist ivuxolimab in advanced cancers. Study overall: Every patient in dose escalation had hepatocellular carcinoma, melanoma, renal cell or head and neck cancer.

General study results and limits: At 0.1 to 3.0 mg/kg and by week 6, CD4+ and CD8+ T cells in the blood had expanded clonally. Mean expanded clone counts were higher in CD8+ than CD4+ T cells.

Sequencing used immunoSEQ multiplex PCR; TCRdb keeps in-frame clones, though not all of them. This sample yields 70,000 to 85,000 clones, of which about 94% are seen a single time; approximately 10% belongs to the top ten. Comments on this clone: Antigen: not known.

Germline V gives CDR1 MDHEN, CDR2 SYDVKM. V gave up 6 bases and J gave up 5 bases; unmatched junction bases: 15. CDR3 length equals 16 residues. The V call is TRBV28, the J call TRBJ1-1; 7 bases are a match to TRBD1. The starting material was CD4+ or CD8+ T cells sorted from blood, obtained in a trial of the OX40 agonist ivuxolimab. This TCR was sampled from an adult with an advanced solid tumor such as melanoma, head and neck, liver or kidney cancer. The CDR3 DNA reads TGTGCCAGCAGCCAACCGCGCCGGGACAGAAGGACTGAAGCTTTCTTT. This encodes CASSQPRRDRRTEAFF. Looking up the rest from reference TRBV28 and TRBJ1-1 gives the full variable domain: DVKVTQSSRYLVKRTGEKVFLECVQDMDHENMFWYRQDPGLGLRLIYFSYDVKMKEKGDIPEGYSVSREKKERFSLILESASTNQTSMYLCASSQPRRDRRTEAFFGQGTRLTVV.